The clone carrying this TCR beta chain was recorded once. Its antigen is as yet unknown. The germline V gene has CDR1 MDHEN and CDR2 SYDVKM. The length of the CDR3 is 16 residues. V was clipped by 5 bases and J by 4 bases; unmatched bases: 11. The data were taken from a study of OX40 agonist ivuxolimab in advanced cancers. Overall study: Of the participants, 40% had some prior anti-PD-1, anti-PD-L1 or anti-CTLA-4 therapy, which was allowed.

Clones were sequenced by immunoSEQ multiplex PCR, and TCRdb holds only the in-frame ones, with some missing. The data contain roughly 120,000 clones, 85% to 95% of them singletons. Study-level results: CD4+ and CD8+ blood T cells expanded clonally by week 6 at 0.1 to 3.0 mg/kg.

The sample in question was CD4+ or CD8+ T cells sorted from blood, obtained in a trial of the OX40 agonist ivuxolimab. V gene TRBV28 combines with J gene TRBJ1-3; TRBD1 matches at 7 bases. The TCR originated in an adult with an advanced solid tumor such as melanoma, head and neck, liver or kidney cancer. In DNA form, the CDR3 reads TGTGCCAGCAGTCGAGACAGGGTTTTGCTCGGAAACACCATATATTTT. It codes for CASSRDRVLLGNTIYF.